A selection of T cell receptor beta chains follows, all from one sample in a study of T cell changes during pregnancy in multiple sclerosis. TCRdb's table, derived via immunoSEQ multiplex PCR, lists solely in-frame clones and lacks some. The sample records fewer than 90,000 clones, 90% to 95% being singletons. This material consisted of peripheral blood, taken in the first trimester of pregnancy. The receptors stem from a female donor with multiple sclerosis, enrolled in a pregnancy study. CDR3s include the opening cysteine and the closing phenylalanine or tryptophan. The order of the fields is clone size, D gene, V gene, J gene, CDR3 protein, CDR3 DNA. A D gene is named only where the DNA matches it firmly. Where a row states a size, it is once, few, many or the class of an expanded clone; other rows omit it.

>NA|NA|TRBV7-8|TRBJ2-7
CASSLPGYEQYF
TGTGCCAGCAGCTTACCAGGCTACGAGCAGTACTTC
>NA|NA|TRBV11-2|TRBJ2-7
CASSFTRYEQYF
TGTGCCAGCAGCTTTACACGCTACGAGCAGTACTTC
>NA|NA|TRBV6-5|TRBJ2-2
CASSYSSRGAGELFF
TGTGCCAGCAGTTACTCTAGCAGGGGGGCCGGGGAGCTGTTTTTT
>NA|NA|TRBV29-1|TRBJ1-1
CSAPSGPWDTEAFF
TGCAGCGCGCCTTCAGGGCCTTGGGACACTGAAGCTTTCTTT
>NA|TRBD2|TRBV28|TRBJ2-3
CASSTPGLAYTQYF
TGTGCCAGCAGTACGCCGGGACTAGCGTATACGCAGTATTTT
>NA|TRBD1|TRBV7-3|TRBJ2-1
CASSLGPGQVYNEQFF
TGTGCCAGCAGCTTAGGTCCAGGACAGGTCTACAATGAGCAGTTCTTC
>few|NA|TRBV7-8|TRBJ2-7
CASSFGDMPLSEQYF
TGTGCCAGCAGCTTCGGGGACATGCCACTGAGTGAGCAGTACTTC
>NA|TRBD2|TRBV4-2|TRBJ2-3
CASSQVGTSARTDTQYF
TGTGCCAGCAGCCAAGTGGGGACTAGCGCCCGCACAGATACGCAGTATTTT
>once|TRBD2|TRBV5-1|TRBJ2-3
CASKAGAVSAQYF
TGCGCCAGCAAAGCGGGGGCCGTTTCAGCGCAGTATTTT
>once|NA|TRBV29-1|TRBJ1-4
CSVGVSREKLFF
TGCAGCGTTGGGGTATCGCGGGAAAAACTGTTTTTT
>NA|NA|TRBV30|TRBJ2-3
CAWKPAGDTQYF
TGTGCCTGGAAGCCCGCCGGAGATACGCAGTATTTT
>NA|TRBD2|TRBV7-2|TRBJ2-5
CASSQAPGLAGATQYF
TGTGCCAGCAGCCAAGCGCCGGGACTAGCGGGGGCCACCCAGTACTTC
>NA|TRBD1|TRBV30|TRBJ2-4
CAWHRGQGVKAKNIQYF
TGTGCCTGGCATCGGGGACAGGGGGTTAAGGCCAAAAACATTCAGTACTTC
>NA|TRBD1|TRBV30|TRBJ2-1
CAWSASGGPNEQFF
TGTGCCTGGAGTGCATCAGGGGGCCCGAATGAGCAGTTCTTC
>NA|NA|TRBV5-5|TRBJ2-7
CASSLRFSSGNYEQYF
TGTGCCAGCAGCTTACGTTTTAGTTCAGGGAACTACGAGCAGTACTTC
>NA|NA|TRBV5-4|TRBJ2-3
CASSGRQLIPSTDTQYF
TGTGCCAGCAGCGGAAGACAGCTTATCCCGAGCACAGATACGCAGTATTTT
>once|NA|TRBV19|TRBJ1-1
CASSIGLVNTEAFF
TGTGCCAGTAGTATAGGTTTAGTGAACACTGAAGCTTTCTTT
>NA|NA|TRBV27|TRBJ1-2
CASSSGHDVPLYGYTF
TGTGCCAGCAGTTCCGGACACGACGTCCCCCTCTATGGCTACACCTTC
>NA|NA|TRBV7-3|TRBJ2-1
CASSQAGEQFF
TGTGCCAGCAGCCAGGCGGGTGAGCAGTTCTTC
>NA|TRBD1|TRBV6-4|TRBJ2-1
CASSDGTGGNEQFF
TGTGCCAGCAGTGACGGGACAGGGGGCAATGAGCAGTTCTTC
>NA|TRBD1|TRBV5-1|TRBJ2-7
CASSLAGQGSGYEQYF
TGCGCCAGCAGCTTGGCGGGACAGGGATCAGGCTACGAGCAGTACTTC
>few|TRBD1|TRBV4-2|TRBJ1-4
CASSSQQGRNEKLFF
TGTGCCAGCAGCTCCCAACAGGGGAGGAATGAAAAACTGTTTTTT
>NA|NA|TRBV11-2|TRBJ2-1
CASSLDPGRLSSYNEQFF
TGTGCCAGCAGCTTAGATCCTGGCAGGCTAAGCTCCTACAATGAGCAGTTCTTC
>NA|NA|TRBV2|TRBJ2-2
CAGVEGGAENTGELFF
TGTGCCGGCGTGGAGGGGGGGGCAGAGAACACCGGGGAGCTGTTTTTT
>once|TRBD1|TRBV27|TRBJ2-7
CASSLRAGGYEQYF
TGTGCCAGCAGTTTAAGGGCAGGGGGCTACGAGCAGTACTTC
>NA|NA|TRBV6-1|TRBJ1-4
CASSEMRTGNEKLFF
TGTGCCAGCAGTGAAATGAGGACTGGTAATGAAAAACTGTTTTTT
>NA|TRBD1|TRBV6-1|TRBJ2-7
CASAPDRAAYEQYF
TGTGCCAGTGCCCCGGACAGGGCCGCCTACGAGCAGTACTTC
>NA|NA|TRBV18|TRBJ2-7
CASSPPSYSYEQYF
TGTGCCAGCTCTCCCCCCAGCTACAGCTACGAGCAGTACTTC
>NA|NA|TRBV6-1|TRBJ2-7
CASSDNRGGHEQYF
TGTGCCAGCAGTGACAACAGGGGAGGCCACGAGCAGTACTTC
>NA|TRBD1|TRBV5-1|TRBJ1-2
CASSLGGGQDNGYTF
TGCGCCAGCAGCTTGGGAGGGGGACAGGACAATGGCTACACCTTC
>NA|NA|TRBV7-3|TRBJ2-1
CASSPLRGPSYNEQFF
TGTGCCAGCAGCCCCCTGCGGGGGCCGTCCTACAATGAGCAGTTCTTC
>NA|NA|TRBV4-3|TRBJ1-3
CASSQGGGAGNTIYF
TGCGCCAGCAGCCAAGGAGGGGGGGCAGGAAACACCATATATTTT
>NA|TRBD1|TRBV7-6|TRBJ1-5
CASSLGTGSSNQPQHF
TGTGCCAGCAGCTTGGGGACAGGGTCAAGCAATCAGCCCCAGCATTTT
>NA|NA|TRBV29-1|TRBJ2-5
CSVSLQGRETQYF
TGCAGCGTCTCCCTACAGGGGAGGGAGACCCAGTACTTC
>NA|TRBD1|TRBV7-9|TRBJ1-1
CASSLGTGGSTEAFF
TGTGCCAGCAGCTTAGGGACAGGGGGAAGCACTGAAGCTTTCTTT
>NA|TRBD2|TRBV25-1|TRBJ2-1
CASSGFGLAVYNEQFF
TGTGCCAGCAGTGGCTTCGGACTAGCGGTCTACAATGAGCAGTTCTTC
>once|TRBD1|TRBV15|TRBJ2-1
CATSRDRGLRKNEQFF
TGTGCCACCAGCAGGGACAGGGGGCTTAGGAAGAATGAGCAGTTCTTC
>NA|NA|TRBV15|TRBJ1-1
CATSRDASASGREAFF
TGTGCCACCAGCAGAGACGCCAGCGCCTCGGGTAGAGAAGCTTTCTTT
>NA|TRBD1|TRBV5-1|TRBJ1-1
CASSKQGTNTEAFF
TGCGCCAGCAGCAAACAGGGGACGAACACTGAAGCTTTCTTT
>NA|NA|TRBV7-9|TRBJ2-3
CASSSVQGDTQYF
TGTGCCAGCAGCTCGGTCCAGGGAGATACGCAGTATTTT
>NA|TRBD2|TRBV15|TRBJ2-7
CATSRDTGGEQYF
TGTGCCACCAGCAGAGATACGGGGGGCGAGCAGTACTTC
>NA|TRBD2|TRBV29-1|TRBJ2-1
CSVASSGSSYNEQFF
TGCAGCGTTGCCTCTAGCGGGAGCTCCTACAATGAGCAGTTCTTC
>NA|TRBD2|TRBV7-2|TRBJ2-3
CASSLVGGKDTQYF
TGTGCCAGCAGCTTAGTGGGGGGGAAAGATACGCAGTATTTT
>NA|NA|TRBV7-4|TRBJ1-6
CASSFPYGSYNSPLHF
TGTGCCAGCAGCTTCCCGTACGGGTCCTATAATTCACCCCTCCACTTT
>NA|NA|TRBV30|TRBJ2-7
CAWSVQIGIYEQYF
TGTGCCTGGAGTGTACAGATCGGGATCTACGAGCAGTACTTC
>NA|NA|TRBV19|TRBJ1-2
CASSIEGYGYTF
TGTGCCAGTAGTATCGAGGGTTATGGCTACACCTTC
>once|TRBD2|TRBV2|TRBJ2-7
CASSDSGGLYEQYF
TGTGCCAGCAGTGATTCGGGGGGACTCTACGAGCAGTACTTC
>few|NA|TRBV11-2|TRBJ2-1
CASSPGLVEQFF
TGTGCCAGCAGCCCCGGACTCGTTGAGCAGTTCTTC
>NA|TRBD1|TRBV28|TRBJ1-4
CASQGQTATNEKLFF
TGTGCCAGTCAGGGACAGACTGCAACTAATGAAAAACTGTTTTTT
>NA|TRBD1|TRBV5-8|TRBJ1-5
CASSLEGARNQPQHF
TGTGCCAGCAGCTTGGAGGGGGCGCGGAATCAGCCCCAGCATTTT
>NA|TRBD1|TRBV6-1|TRBJ1-5
CASSRGGTGNQPQHF
TGTGCCAGCAGTAGAGGAGGGACAGGAAATCAGCCCCAGCATTTT